The next 3 T cell receptor beta chains were all read from a single sample in a study of molecular identifiers for immune sequencing clone quantification. Using its own MiXCR run on the PCR reads, TCRdb lists one record per CDR3 protein. The sample carries hundreds of thousands of distinct CDR3 sequences, approximately 24% recorded once. Source material: naive CD8+ T cells from blood, with Jurkat cell RNA spiked in. Subset of the sample: FACS-sorted CD8+CD4-CCR7+CD45RA+ naive T cells. The source is a human donor in good health. Some libraries in this study had Jurkat cell RNA spiked in.

A word on this clonotype: The missing conserved phenylalanine or tryptophan at the end of this CDR3 makes a read error likely. The chain recombines TRBV5-1 with TRBJ1-5; D gene unclear. The germline gives CDR1 SGHRS, CDR2 YFSETQ. Trimming removed 2 bases at V and 5 bases at J, with 8 bases between. The CDR3 has 13 residues. The CDR3 bases are TGCGCCAGCAGCTTACGGTACGATCAGCCCCAGCATTAT. It is translated as CASSLRYDQPQHY.

This clonotype came up many times. J is TRBJ2-7 and V is TRBV29-1; D gene uncertain. In germline, CDR1 is SQVTM, CDR2 ANQGSEA. The CDR3 loop spans 13 amino acids. V was clipped by 2 bases and J by 5 bases, with 13 bases between them. The CDR3 DNA follows: TGCAGCGTTGAAACCCCAAATCGGAACGAGCAGTACTTC. Its protein product is CSVETPNRNEQYF.

This chain uses TRBV7-9 with TRBJ1-2; TRBD1 matches at 9 bases. The CDR3 covers 14 residues. The junction had 5 bases not matched to a gene; V was cut back by 5 bases and J by 4 bases. Looked up from germline, CDR1 is SEHNR and CDR2 is FQNEAQ (reference sequence). The CDR3 protein is CASSKGTGTYGYTF. The DNA for the CDR3 is TGTGCCAGCAGCAAGGGGACAGGGACCTATGGCTACACCTTC. The entire variable domain, with the rest obtained from reference TRBV7-9 and TRBJ1-2, is as follows: DTGVSQNPRHKITKRGQNVTFRCDPISEHNRLYWYRQTLGQGPEFLTYFQNEAQLEKSRLLSDRFSAERPKGSFSTLEIQRTEQGDSAMYLCASSKGTGTYGYTFGSGTRLTVV.